This TCR beta chain was captured in a study of T cells in Graves' hyperthyroidism and ophthalmopathy. This clonotype was counted at least ten times. Using RNA transcripts as the source, TCR beta CDR3 regions were amplified. Primed by the HTBI set, a first-round RT-PCR was run on the TCR CDR3. TCRdb called the multiplex PCR reads again in MiXCR, with one record for every CDR3 protein. The data contain roughly 100,000 distinct CDR3 sequences, about 45% of them seen just once; the ten biggest clones take up about 28%. Between the trimmed V and J ends, which lost 8 bases and 11 bases, there was a span of 18 bases. The CDR3 sequence is 12 residues long.

This chain joins TRBV12-3 or TRBV12-4 and TRBJ1-1; weak D call: TRBD1 (5 bases). The source of this sequence is a man aged 40-55 years with Graves' hyperthyroidism. The sample consisted of blood. CDR3 loop: CASGWGSGQAFF. The DNA for the CDR3 is TGTGCCAGCGGGTGGGGGTCAGGGCAGGCTTTCTTT.